This TCR beta chain was retrieved from a study of response to subunit inactivated influenza vaccine. This clonotype was observed a single time. The target antigen is unknown. Study observations and caveats: Only a handful of new T cells, the authors suggested, are recruited with each seasonal influenza vaccination.

TCRdb re-called the RT-PCR reads through MiXCR, storing one row per CDR3 protein. In the table there are 450,000 to 550,000 distinct CDR3 sequences, roughly 27% of which are singletons. The sample in question was CD4+ T cells sorted from PBMCs, obtained more than 4 days after vaccination. The sequence derives from a man aged 50 to 60 who received an inactivated influenza vaccine.

The CDR3 DNA reads as TGTGCCAGCAGCTTAATGGCGGGAGGTAGTGGAGAGACCCAGTACTTC. This sequence encodes CASSLMAGGSGETQYF. The V gene is TRBV7-2, the J gene TRBJ2-5, with 8 nucleotides matching TRBD2. The germline CDR1 and CDR2 sequences are SGHTA and FQGNSA. This CDR3 spans 16 amino acids. Germline trimming cut 2 bases from V and 4 bases from J; bases unmatched to any gene: 9.